This T cell receptor beta chain is drawn from a study of early T cells in non-severe SARS-CoV-2 infection. Study-wide background: Investigators sequenced bulk RNA drawn from unsorted whole blood, and chains remained unpaired.

A note on this clonotype: Its specificity is unknown.

Unique molecular identifiers were affixed to single, distinct cDNA molecules. MiXCR, run by TCRdb on the 5' RACE reads, gives a single entry per CDR3 protein. The repertoire holds tens of thousands of distinct CDR3 sequences, with 15% to 17% as singletons. The CDR3 consists of 15 residues. The ends lost 5 bases at V and 1 base at J; junction bases unmatched: 9. CDR1 and CDR2 (germline): SQVTM, ANQGSEA. Study results and limitations: In VDJdb matching, anti-spike CD8 responses were favored while private and CD4 specificities went missing.

Sequencing was done on a sample of whole blood. The chain employs TRBV29-1 and TRBJ2-3; 7 bases line up with TRBD1. The TCR was taken from an adult who was a healthcare worker with PCR-confirmed SARS-CoV-2 infection or an uninfected control (not recorded which). The CDR3 sequence is CSVSYRGTGTDTQYF. The DNA of the CDR3 is TGCAGCGTTTCCTACAGGGGAACGGGCACAGATACGCAGTATTTT.